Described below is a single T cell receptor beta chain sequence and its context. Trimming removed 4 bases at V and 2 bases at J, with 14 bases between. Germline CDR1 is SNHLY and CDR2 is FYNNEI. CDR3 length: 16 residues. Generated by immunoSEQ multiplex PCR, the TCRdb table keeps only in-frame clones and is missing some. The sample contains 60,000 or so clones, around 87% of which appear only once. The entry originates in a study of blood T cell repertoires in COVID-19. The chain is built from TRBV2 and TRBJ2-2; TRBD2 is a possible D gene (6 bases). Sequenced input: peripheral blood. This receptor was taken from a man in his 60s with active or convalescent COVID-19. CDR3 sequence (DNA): TGTGCCAGCAGTGTCGGCGGGACCGTTAACACCGGGGAGCTGTTTTTT. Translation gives CASSVGGTVNTGELFF.